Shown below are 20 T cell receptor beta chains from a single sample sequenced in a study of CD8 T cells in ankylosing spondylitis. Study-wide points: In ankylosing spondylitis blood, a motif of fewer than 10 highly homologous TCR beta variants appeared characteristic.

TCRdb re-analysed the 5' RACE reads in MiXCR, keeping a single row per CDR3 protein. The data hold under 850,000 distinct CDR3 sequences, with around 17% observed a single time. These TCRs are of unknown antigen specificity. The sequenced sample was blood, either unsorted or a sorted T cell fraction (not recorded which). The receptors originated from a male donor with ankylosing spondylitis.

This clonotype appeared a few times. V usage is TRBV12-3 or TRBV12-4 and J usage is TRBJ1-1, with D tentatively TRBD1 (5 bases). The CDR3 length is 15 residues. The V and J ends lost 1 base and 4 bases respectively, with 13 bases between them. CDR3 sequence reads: CASSLGLGASTEAFF. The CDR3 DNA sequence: TGTGCCAGCAGTTTAGGTTTAGGGGCCAGCACTGAAGCTTTCTTT.

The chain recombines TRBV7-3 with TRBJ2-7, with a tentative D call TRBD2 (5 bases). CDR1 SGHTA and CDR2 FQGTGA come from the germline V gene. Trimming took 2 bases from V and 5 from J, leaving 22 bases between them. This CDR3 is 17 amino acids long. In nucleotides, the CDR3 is TGTGCCAGCAGCTTATCGGACGGAGGAAGGCAACCCCACGAGCAGTACTTC. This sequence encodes CASSLSDGGRQPHEQYF.

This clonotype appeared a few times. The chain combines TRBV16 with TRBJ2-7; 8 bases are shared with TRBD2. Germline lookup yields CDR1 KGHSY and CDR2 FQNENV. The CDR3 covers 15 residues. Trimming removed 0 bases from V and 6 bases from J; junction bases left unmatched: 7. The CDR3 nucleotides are TGTGCCAGCAGCCAATCGGGCAGCGGGAGAGTCGAGCAGTACTTC. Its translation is CASSQSGSGRVEQYF.

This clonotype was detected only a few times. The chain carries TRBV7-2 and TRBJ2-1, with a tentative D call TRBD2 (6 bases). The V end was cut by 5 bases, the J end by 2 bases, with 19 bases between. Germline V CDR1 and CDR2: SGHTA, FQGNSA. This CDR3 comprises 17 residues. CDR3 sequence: CASSKQGWPGAYNEQFF. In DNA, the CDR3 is TGTGCCAGCAGCAAACAAGGGTGGCCGGGAGCCTACAATGAGCAGTTCTTC.

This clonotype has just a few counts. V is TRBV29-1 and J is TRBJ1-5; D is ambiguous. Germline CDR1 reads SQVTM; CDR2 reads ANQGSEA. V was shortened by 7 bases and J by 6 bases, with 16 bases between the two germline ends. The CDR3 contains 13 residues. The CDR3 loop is CSALRAVGQPQHF. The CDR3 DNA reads TGCAGCGCCCTTAGGGCTGTGGGTCAGCCCCAGCATTTT.

CDR3 protein: CASSHTYSTDTQYF. DNA of the CDR3: TGTGCCAGCAGCCACACCTACAGCACAGATACGCAGTATTTT. The gene calls are TRBV7-9 and TRBJ2-3; D is uncertain. From germline, CDR1 is SEHNR and CDR2 FQNEAQ (reference sequence). Trimming removed 5 bases at V and 0 bases at J, with 9 bases between. The CDR3 extends over 14 amino acids.

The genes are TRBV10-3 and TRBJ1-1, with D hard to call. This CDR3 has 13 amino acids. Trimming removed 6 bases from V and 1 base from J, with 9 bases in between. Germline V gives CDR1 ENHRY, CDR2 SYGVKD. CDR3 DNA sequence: TGTGCCATCAGCTTGGACCAGAACACTGAAGCTTTCTTT. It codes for CAISLDQNTEAFF.

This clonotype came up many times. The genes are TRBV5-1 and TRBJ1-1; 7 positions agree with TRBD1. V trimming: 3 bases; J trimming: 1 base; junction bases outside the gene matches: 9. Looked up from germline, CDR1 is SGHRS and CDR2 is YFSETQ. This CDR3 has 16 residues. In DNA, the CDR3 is TGCGCCAGCAGCTACTCGGCAGGGACAGCGAACACTGAAGCTTTCTTT. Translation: CASSYSAGTANTEAFF.

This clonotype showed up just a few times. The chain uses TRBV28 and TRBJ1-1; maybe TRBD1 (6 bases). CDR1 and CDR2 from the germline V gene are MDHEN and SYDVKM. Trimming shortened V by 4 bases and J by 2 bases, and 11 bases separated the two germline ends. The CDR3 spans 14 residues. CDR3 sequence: CASSSRGVNTEAFF. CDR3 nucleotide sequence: TGTGCCAGCAGTTCTAGGGGGGTAAACACTGAAGCTTTCTTT.

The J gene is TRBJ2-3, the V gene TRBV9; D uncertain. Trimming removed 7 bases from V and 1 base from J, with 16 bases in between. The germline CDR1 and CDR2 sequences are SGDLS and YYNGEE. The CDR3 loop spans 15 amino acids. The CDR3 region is CASAPLGYGTDTQYF. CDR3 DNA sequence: TGTGCCAGCGCCCCCCTGGGGTACGGCACAGATACGCAGTATTTT. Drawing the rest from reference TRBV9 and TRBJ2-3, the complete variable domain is DSGVTQTPKHLITATGQRVTLRCSPRSGDLSVYWYQQSLDQGLQFLIQYYNGEERAKGNILERFSAQQFPDLHSELNLSSLELGDSALYFCASAPLGYGTDTQYFGPGTRLTVL.

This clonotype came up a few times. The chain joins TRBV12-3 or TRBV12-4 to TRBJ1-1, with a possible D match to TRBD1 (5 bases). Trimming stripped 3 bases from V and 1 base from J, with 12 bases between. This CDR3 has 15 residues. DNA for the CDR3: TGTGCCAGCAGTTTCGGGGGTTCCCCGAACACTGAAGCTTTCTTT. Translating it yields CASSFGGSPNTEAFF.

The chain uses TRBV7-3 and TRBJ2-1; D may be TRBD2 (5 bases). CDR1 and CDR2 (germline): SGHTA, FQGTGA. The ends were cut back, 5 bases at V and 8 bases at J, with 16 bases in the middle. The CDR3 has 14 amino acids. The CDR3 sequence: CASSRTTDSDEQFF. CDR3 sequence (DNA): TGTGCCAGCAGCCGAACGACCGATAGCGATGAGCAGTTCTTC.

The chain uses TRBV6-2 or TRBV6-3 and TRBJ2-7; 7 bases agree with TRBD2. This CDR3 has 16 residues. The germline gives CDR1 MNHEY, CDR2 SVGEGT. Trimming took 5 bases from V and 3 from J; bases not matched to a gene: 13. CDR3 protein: CASSPLAVQGVYEQYF. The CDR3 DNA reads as TGTGCCAGCAGTCCTCTAGCGGTCCAAGGGGTCTACGAGCAGTACTTC.

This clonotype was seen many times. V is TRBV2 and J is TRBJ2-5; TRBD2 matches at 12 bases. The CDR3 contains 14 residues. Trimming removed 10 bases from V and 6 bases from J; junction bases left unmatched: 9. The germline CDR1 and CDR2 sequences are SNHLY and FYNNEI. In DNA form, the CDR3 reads TGTGCCACCCGAGGACTAGCGGGGAGAAAGACCCAGTACTTC. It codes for CATRGLAGRKTQYF.

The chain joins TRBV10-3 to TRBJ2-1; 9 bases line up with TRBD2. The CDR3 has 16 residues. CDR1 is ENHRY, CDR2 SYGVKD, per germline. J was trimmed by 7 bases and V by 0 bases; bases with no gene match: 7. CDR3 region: CAISESGWTSDNEQFF. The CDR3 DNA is TGTGCCATCAGTGAGTCCGGATGGACTAGCGATAATGAGCAGTTCTTC.

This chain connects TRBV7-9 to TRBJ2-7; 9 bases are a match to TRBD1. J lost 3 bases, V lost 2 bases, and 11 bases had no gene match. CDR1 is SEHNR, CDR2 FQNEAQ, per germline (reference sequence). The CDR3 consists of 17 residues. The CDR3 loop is CASSLTSPGQGIYEQYF. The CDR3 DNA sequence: TGTGCCAGCAGCTTAACTTCACCGGGACAGGGAATCTACGAGCAGTACTTC.

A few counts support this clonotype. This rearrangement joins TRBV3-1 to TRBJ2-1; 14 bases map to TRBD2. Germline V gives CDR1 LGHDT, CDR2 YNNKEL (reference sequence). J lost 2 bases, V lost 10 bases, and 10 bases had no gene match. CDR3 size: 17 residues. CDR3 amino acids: CATTRTSGGPTYNEQFF. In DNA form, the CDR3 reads TGTGCCACCACACGGACTAGCGGGGGGCCGACCTACAATGAGCAGTTCTTC.

The CDR3 DNA reads as TGTGCCAGCAGTGACCCGGGACACTACGAAGCTTTCTTT. Translated: CASSDPGHYEAFF. This chain uses TRBV6-1 with TRBJ1-1, with a tentative D call TRBD1 (6 bases). The V and J ends lost 3 bases and 8 bases respectively, with 13 bases between them. The length of the CDR3 is 13 residues. Germline V CDR1 and CDR2: MNHNS, SASEGT.

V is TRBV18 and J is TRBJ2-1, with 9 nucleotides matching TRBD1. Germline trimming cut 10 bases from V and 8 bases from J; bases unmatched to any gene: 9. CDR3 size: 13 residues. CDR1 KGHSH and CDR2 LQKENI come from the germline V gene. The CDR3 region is CATKDRGKDEQFF. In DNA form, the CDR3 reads TGTGCCACCAAAGACAGGGGGAAGGATGAGCAGTTCTTC.

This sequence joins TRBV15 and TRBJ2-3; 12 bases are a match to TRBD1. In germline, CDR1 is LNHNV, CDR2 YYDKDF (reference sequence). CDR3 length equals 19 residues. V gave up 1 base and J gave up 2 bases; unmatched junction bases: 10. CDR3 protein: CATSRGRGQGATHTDTQYF. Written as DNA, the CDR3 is TGTGCCACCAGCAGAGGGAGGGGACAGGGGGCGACACACACAGATACGCAGTATTTT.